This T cell receptor beta chain was profiled in a study of beta chain features in type 1 diabetes. At the level of the study: The patient and healthy donor groups were comparable for age, gender and cell yields. All samples together contributed 90 million to 110 million sorted cells for examination.

CDR3 size: 14 residues. Trimming stripped 7 bases from V and 0 bases from J, with 10 bases between. Germline V gene data show CDR1 as MNHNY and CDR2 as SVGAGI (reference sequence). Comments on this clone: Its antigen is currently unknown.

General study findings and limits: Naive, central memory and Treg TCRB repertoires seemed to resemble each other more closely in patients than they did in healthy donors.

Of the isolated RNA, all was reverse transcribed, and so the sequenced material was expressed TCRB transcripts. Sequenced naive, central memory and regulatory T cell samples produced an average of roughly 3.6 million reads. This table comes from immunoSEQ multiplex PCR, and its TCRdb copy is limited to in-frame clones, with some not included. The table includes hundreds of thousands of clones, about 12% detected once. This receptor was taken from a man aged 18 to 30 in good health. Sequenced material: naive CD4+ T cells from blood. The V gene is TRBV6-6, the J gene TRBJ1-5, with D perhaps TRBD1 (5 bases). In nucleotides, the CDR3 is TGTGCCAGCACCGGGGGGACTAGCAATCAGCCCCAGCATTTT. The encoded protein is CASTGGTSNQPQHF.